A single sample is the source of the 5 T cell receptor beta chains below, sequenced in a study of Graves' ophthalmopathy and Graves' hyperthyroidism. Amplified TCR beta CDR3 regions were obtained using RNA transcripts as template. The first round was an RT-PCR with HTBI primers, and the second round was a multiplex PCR. TCRdb independently ran MiXCR on the multiplex PCR reads; one entry per CDR3 protein. This table holds 400,000 or so distinct CDR3 sequences, about 15% found once. The sequencing sample was made of peripheral blood. These receptors were obtained from an adult woman with stable Graves' hyperthyroidism.

V is TRBV6-2 or TRBV6-3 and J is TRBJ2-5, with no clear D. Germline V CDR1 and CDR2: MNHEY, SVGEGT. V gave up 8 bases and J gave up 4 bases, with 11 bases separating them. The CDR3 sequence is 12 residues long. CDR3 DNA sequence: TGTGCCAGCGGATACCAAACAGAGACCCAGTACTTC. Protein product: CASGYQTETQYF.

In its sample, this clonotype was seen many times. The V and J genes are TRBV7-9 and TRBJ1-6; 7 nucleotides line up with TRBD1. Germline-derived CDR1 and CDR2 are SEHNR and FQNEAQ (reference sequence). V lost 2 bases and J lost 8; bases outside the gene matches: 6. This CDR3 comprises 15 residues. The CDR3 sequence is CASSLSTGEDSPLHF. For the CDR3, the DNA is TGTGCCAGCAGCTTATCAACAGGGGAGGATTCACCCCTCCACTTT.

In this sample, this clonotype turned up many times. The J gene is TRBJ2-7, the V gene TRBV20-1; no clear D. This CDR3 spans 12 amino acids. Germline V gene sequence: CDR1 DFQATT, CDR2 SNEGSKA (reference sequence). Trimming left V 2 bases short and J 6 bases short, with 11 bases between. CDR3 nucleotide sequence: TGCAGTGCTAGACAACACTCGCTCGAGCAGTACTTC. It codes for CSARQHSLEQYF.

This clonotype was observed many times. The chain employs TRBV9 and TRBJ2-5; D is unclear. The V end lost 0 bases, the J end lost 0 bases, and 6 bases lay between the germline ends. Germline V gene data show CDR1 as SGDLS and CDR2 as YYNGEE. This CDR3 comprises 14 residues. DNA of the CDR3: TGTGCCAGCAGCGTAGGGCAGGACCAAGAGACCCAGTACTTC. The encoded protein is CASSVGQDQETQYF.

Ten or more counts support this clonotype. The chain combines TRBV4-2 with TRBJ2-7, with a weak D call TRBD1 (6 bases). The CDR3 is made up of 15 amino acids. V shed 2 bases and J shed 5 bases, with 16 bases lying between them. CDR1 is LGHNA, CDR2 YNFKEQ, per germline. This CDR3 reads CASSQTGQGVHEQYF. CDR3 in DNA: TGTGCCAGCAGCCAAACGGGACAAGGGGTCCACGAGCAGTACTTC.